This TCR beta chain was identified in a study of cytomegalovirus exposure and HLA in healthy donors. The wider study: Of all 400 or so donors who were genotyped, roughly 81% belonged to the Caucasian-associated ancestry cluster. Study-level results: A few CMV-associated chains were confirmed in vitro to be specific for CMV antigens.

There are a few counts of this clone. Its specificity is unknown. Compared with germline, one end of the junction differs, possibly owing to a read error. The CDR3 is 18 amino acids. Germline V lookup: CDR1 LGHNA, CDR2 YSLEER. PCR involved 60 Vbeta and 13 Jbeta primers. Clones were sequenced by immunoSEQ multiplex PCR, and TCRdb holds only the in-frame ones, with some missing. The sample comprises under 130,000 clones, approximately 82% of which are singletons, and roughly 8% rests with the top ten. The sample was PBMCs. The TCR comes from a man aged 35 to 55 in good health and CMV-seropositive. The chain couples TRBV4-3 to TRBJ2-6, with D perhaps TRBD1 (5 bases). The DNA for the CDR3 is TGCGCCAGCAGCCAAGAGCTTCCGGGCTCCTCTGGGGCCAACGGCCTGACTTTC. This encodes CASSQELPGSSGANGLTF.